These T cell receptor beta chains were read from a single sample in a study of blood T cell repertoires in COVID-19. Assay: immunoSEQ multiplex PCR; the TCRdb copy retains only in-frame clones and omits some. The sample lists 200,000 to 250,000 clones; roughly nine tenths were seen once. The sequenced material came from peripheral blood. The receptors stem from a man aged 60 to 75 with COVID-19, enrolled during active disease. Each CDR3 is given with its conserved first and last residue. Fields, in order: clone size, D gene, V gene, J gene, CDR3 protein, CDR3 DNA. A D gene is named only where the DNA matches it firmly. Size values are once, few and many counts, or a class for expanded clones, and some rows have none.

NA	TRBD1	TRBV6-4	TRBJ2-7	CASSDSWVGQGLFYYEQYF	TGTGCCAGCAGTGACTCTTGGGTGGGACAGGGATTGTTTTACTACGAGCAGTACTTC
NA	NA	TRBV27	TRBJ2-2	CATKTGTQNTGELFF	TGTGCCACAAAAACCGGGACTCAGAACACCGGGGAGCTGTTTTTT
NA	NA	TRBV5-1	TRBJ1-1	CASSSKGVKETEAFF	TGCGCCAGCAGCTCCAAGGGGGTGAAGGAAACTGAAGCTTTCTTT
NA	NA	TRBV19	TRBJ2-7	CASSIAGTSSYEQYF	TGTGCCAGTAGTATAGCCGGGACAAGCTCCTACGAGCAGTACTTC
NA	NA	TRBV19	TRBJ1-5	CASSTQQGPQPQHF	TGTGCCAGTAGTACACAACAGGGTCCTCAGCCCCAGCATTTT
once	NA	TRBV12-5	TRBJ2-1	CASGFGSVYEQFF	TGTGCTAGTGGTTTCGGGTCAGTCTATGAGCAGTTCTTC
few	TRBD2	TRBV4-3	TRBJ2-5	CASSQGLAGELGQETQYF	TGCGCCAGCAGCCAGGGACTAGCGGGGGAGTTGGGACAAGAGACCCAGTACTTC
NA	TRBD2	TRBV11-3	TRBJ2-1	CASSKGLAGGGGEQFF	TGTGCCAGCAGCAAGGGACTAGCGGGAGGGGGAGGAGAGCAGTTCTTC
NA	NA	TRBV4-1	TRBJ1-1	CASSQGRPGGPNTEAFF	TGCGCCAGCAGCCAGGGCCGGCCCGGGGGGCCGAACACTGAAGCTTTCTTT
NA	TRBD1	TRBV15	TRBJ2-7	CATSRVVTGGQYF	TGTGCCACCAGCAGAGTAGTCACAGGGGGGCAGTACTTC
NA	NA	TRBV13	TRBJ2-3	CASSLLDTQYF	TGTGCCAGCAGCCTTCTAGATACGCAGTATTTT
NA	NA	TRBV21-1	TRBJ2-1	CASSQPPVRGYNEQFF	TGTGCCAGCAGCCAGCCCCCGGTCAGGGGATACAATGAGCAGTTCTTC
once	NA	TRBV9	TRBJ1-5	CASSDEGEYNQPQHF	TGTGCCAGCAGCGACGAGGGGGAATACAATCAGCCCCAGCATTTT
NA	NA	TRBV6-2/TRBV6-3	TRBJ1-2	CASSAGTPYGYTF	TGTGCCAGCAGTGCCGGGACACCCTATGGCTACACCTTC
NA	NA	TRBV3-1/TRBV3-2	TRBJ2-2	CASTLSGGTGELFF	TGTGCCAGCACCTTATCCGGGGGCACCGGGGAGCTGTTTTTT
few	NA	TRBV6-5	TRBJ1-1	CASTARINTEAFF	TGTGCCAGCACGGCGCGGATCAACACTGAAGCTTTCTTT
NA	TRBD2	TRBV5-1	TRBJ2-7	CASSLAGTSGGIEQYF	TGCGCCAGCAGCTTGGCGGGGACTAGCGGGGGTATTGAGCAGTACTTC
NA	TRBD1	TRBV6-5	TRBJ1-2	CASSSRRTGNYGYTF	TGTGCCAGCAGTTCCCGCCGGACAGGCAACTATGGCTACACCTTC
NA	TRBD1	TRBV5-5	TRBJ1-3	CASSENRGPLSGNTIYF	TGTGCCAGCAGCGAGAACAGGGGCCCTCTCTCTGGAAACACCATATATTTT
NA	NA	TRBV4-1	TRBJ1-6	CASSQGVGRRNSPLHF	TGCGCCAGCAGCCAAGGAGTAGGGAGGCGCAATTCACCCCTCCACTTT
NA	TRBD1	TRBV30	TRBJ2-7	CASGGTGKREQYF	TGTGCCTCGGGCGGGACAGGGAAAAGGGAGCAGTACTTC
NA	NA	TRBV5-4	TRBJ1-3	CASSQGSRSSGNTIYF	TGTGCCAGCAGCCAGGGGAGTAGAAGCTCTGGAAACACCATATATTTT
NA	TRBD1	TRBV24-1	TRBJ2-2	CATKSGTANTGELFF	TGTGCCACCAAGTCTGGGACAGCAAACACCGGGGAGCTGTTTTTT
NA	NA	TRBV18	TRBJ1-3	CASSPPSLRSYSGNTIYF	TGTGCCAGCTCACCACCGTCACTCCGCTCCTACTCTGGAAACACCATATATTTT
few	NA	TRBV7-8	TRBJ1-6	CASSLSGTRNSPLHF	TGTGCCAGCAGCTTATCCGGGACACGCAATTCACCCCTCCACTTT